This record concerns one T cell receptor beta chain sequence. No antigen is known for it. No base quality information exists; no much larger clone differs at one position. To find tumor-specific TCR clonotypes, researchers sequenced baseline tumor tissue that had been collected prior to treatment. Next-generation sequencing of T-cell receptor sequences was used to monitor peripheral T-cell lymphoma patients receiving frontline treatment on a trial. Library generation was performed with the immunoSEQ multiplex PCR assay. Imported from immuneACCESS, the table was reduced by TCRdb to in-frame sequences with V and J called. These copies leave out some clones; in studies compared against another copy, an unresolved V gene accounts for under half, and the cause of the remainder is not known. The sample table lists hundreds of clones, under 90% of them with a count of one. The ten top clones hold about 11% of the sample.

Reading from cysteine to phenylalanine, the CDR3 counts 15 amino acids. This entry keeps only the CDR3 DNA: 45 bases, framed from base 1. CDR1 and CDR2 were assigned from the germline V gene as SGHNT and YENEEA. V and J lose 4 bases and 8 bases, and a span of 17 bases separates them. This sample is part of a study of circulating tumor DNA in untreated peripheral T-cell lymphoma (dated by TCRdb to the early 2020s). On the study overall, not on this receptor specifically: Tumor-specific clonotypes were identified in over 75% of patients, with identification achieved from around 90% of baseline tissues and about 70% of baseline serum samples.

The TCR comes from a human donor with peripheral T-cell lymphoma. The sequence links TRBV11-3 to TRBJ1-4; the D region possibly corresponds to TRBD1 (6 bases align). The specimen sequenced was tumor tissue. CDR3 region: CASSSRGAWNEKLFF. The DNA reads TGTGCCAGCAGCTCGAGGGGGGCATGGAACGAAAAACTGTTTTTT.